The next 23 T cell receptor beta chains were all read from a single sample in a study of blood T cell repertoires in COVID-19. Clones were read by immunoSEQ multiplex PCR, and TCRdb kept only the in-frame ones, dropping some. The data contain roughly 300,000 clones, around 92% of them singletons. Input material: peripheral blood. The origin of the receptors is a young woman with COVID-19, enrolled during active disease.

The rearrangement links TRBV10-3 to TRBJ1-2; 8 nucleotides line up with TRBD1. Germline CDR1 is ENHRY and CDR2 is SYGVKD. V lost 5 bases to trimming and J lost 2 bases; unmatched junction nucleotides: 10. The CDR3 totals 16 residues. The CDR3 loop reads CAISTALDRGNYGYTF. CDR3 nucleotides: TGTGCCATCAGTACAGCCCTTGACAGGGGAAACTATGGCTACACCTTC.

The chain links TRBV5-6 to TRBJ2-1; TRBD2 matches at 11 bases. This CDR3 region has 18 residues. The germline CDR1 and CDR2 sequences are SGHDT and YYEEEE. The junction had 6 bases not matched to a gene; V was cut back by 1 base and J by 0 bases. The DNA for the CDR3 is TGTGCCAGCAGCTTGTCCACTAGCGGGGGCCCCTCCTACAATGAGCAGTTCTTC. This sequence encodes CASSLSTSGGPSYNEQFF.

The chain employs TRBV6-6 and TRBJ2-7; 9 nucleotides agree with TRBD1. This CDR3 spans 14 amino acids. V was pared by 6 bases and J by 3 bases, with 6 bases of the junction left unmatched. Per the germline V gene, CDR1 is MNHNY and CDR2 is SVGAGI (reference sequence). The CDR3 reads CASRPTGQGYEQYV. The DNA for the CDR3 is TGTGCCAGCAGACCGACGGGACAGGGCTACGAGCAGTACGTC.

The gene calls are TRBV4-3 and TRBJ1-4; 8 nucleotides match TRBD1. Germline V CDR1 and CDR2: LGHNA, YSLEER. Trimming at V came to 3 bases and at J to 5 bases, leaving 11 bases not matched to a gene. The CDR3 is made up of 17 amino acids. The CDR3: CASSQDGTGRGNEKLFF. CDR3 nucleotides: TGCGCCAGCAGCCAGGATGGGACAGGACGGGGAAATGAAAAACTGTTTTTT.

The chain uses TRBV9 and TRBJ1-2; 9 nucleotides align to TRBD1. V shed 4 bases, J shed 11 bases, and the junction held 12 bases outside the gene matches. The CDR3 runs 14 residues. Germline V lookup: CDR1 SGDLS, CDR2 YYNGEE. CDR3 sequence (DNA): TGTGCCAGCAGCCCCACATTCTACAGGGGGCGATACACCTTC. Translated: CASSPTFYRGRYTF. The variable domain in full, with the rest retrieved from reference TRBV9 and TRBJ1-2, is DSGVTQTPKHLITATGQRVTLRCSPRSGDLSVYWYQQSLDQGLQFLIQYYNGEERAKGNILERFSAQQFPDLHSELNLSSLELGDSALYFCASSPTFYRGRYTFGSGTRLTVV.

The rearrangement links TRBV4-1 to TRBJ1-6; weak D call: TRBD1 (5 bases). The germline V and J ends were trimmed by 5 bases and 9 bases, with 17 bases remaining between them. This CDR3 region has 15 residues. Germline V gene sequence: CDR1 MGHRA, CDR2 YSYEKL. The CDR3 loop is CASSKQTAYPSPLHF. Here the CDR3 DNA reads TGCGCCAGCAGCAAACAGACAGCTTATCCTTCACCCCTCCACTTT.

This chain uses TRBV3-1 (or the pseudogene TRBV3-2) with TRBJ2-3, with 12 bases fitting TRBD2. The CDR3 sequence is 17 residues long. Germline V lookup: CDR1 LGHDT, CDR2 YNNKEL (reference sequence). The J segment lost 0 bases and the V segment lost 4 bases, leaving 5 bases of the junction unmatched. DNA of the CDR3: TGTGCCAGCAGCCTTCGGACTAGCGGGGCTAGCACAGATACGCAGTATTTT. Translated: CASSLRTSGASTDTQYF.

This clone was picked up one time. The chain has TRBV11-2 and TRBJ2-7; D not resolved. This CDR3 is built from 13 residues. The V gene lost 1 base and the J gene lost 7 bases, with 11 bases spanning the gap. CDR1 SGHAT and CDR2 FQNNGV come from the germline V gene. The CDR3 DNA reads as TGTGCCAGCAGCTTAGTCGGTCGCAGGGAGCAGTACTTC. It codes for CASSLVGRREQYF.

The V and J genes are TRBV5-1 and TRBJ1-6; D gene uncertain. The CDR3 totals 19 residues. Germline V CDR1 and CDR2: SGHRS, YFSETQ. V was shortened by 3 bases and J by 1 base, with 20 bases between the two germline ends. The CDR3 region is CASSSMPHSVKSYNSPLHF. The CDR3 DNA follows: TGCGCCAGCAGCTCTATGCCCCATTCGGTGAAGTCCTATAATTCACCCCTCCACTTT.

The rearrangement joins TRBV18 to TRBJ1-2, with D hard to call. The CDR3 runs 15 residues. Per germline, CDR1 KGHSH and CDR2 LQKENI. Between the trimmed V and J ends, which lost 0 bases and 4 bases, there was a span of 12 bases. CDR3 sequence (DNA): TGTGCCAGCTCACCACCGGCAGAAACCATCTATGGCTACACCTTC. Translated, it gives CASSPPAETIYGYTF. Looking up the rest from reference TRBV18 and TRBJ1-2 gives the full variable domain: NAGVMQNPRHLVRRRGQEARLRCSPMKGHSHVYWYRQLPEEGLKFMVYLQKENIIDESGMPKERFSAEFPKEGPSILRIQQVVRGDSAAYFCASSPPAETIYGYTFGSGTRLTVV.

The chain couples TRBV14 to TRBJ1-6; D gene ambiguous. CDR3 length: 14 residues. V gave up 4 bases and J gave up 13 bases, with 17 bases separating them. CDR1 SGHDN and CDR2 FVKESK come from the germline V gene. In DNA, the CDR3 is TGTGCCAGCAGCCTACCCCTACCTCTAGGTCCCCTCCACTTT. It specifies CASSLPLPLGPLHF. Complete variable domain (other parts from reference TRBV14 and TRBJ1-6): EAGVTQFPSHSVIEKGQTVTLRCDPISGHDNLYWYRRVMGKEIKFLLHFVKESKQDESGMPNNRFLAERTGGTYSTLKVQPAELEDSGVYFCASSLPLPLGPLHFGNGTRLTVT.

The gene calls are TRBV7-9 and TRBJ2-5, with a tentative D call TRBD2 (7 bases). The CDR3 consists of 15 residues. Germline V gives CDR1 SEHNR, CDR2 FQNEAQ (reference sequence). Between the trimmed V and J ends, which lost 6 bases and 5 bases, there was a span of 19 bases. CDR3 in amino acids: CASSPRGAGLETQYF. Here the CDR3 DNA reads TGTGCCAGCAGTCCCCGGGGGGCCGGCCTGGAGACCCAGTACTTC.

This clone was seen more than once but under ten times. This chain joins TRBV14 and TRBJ2-3, with D perhaps matching TRBD1 (5 bases). CDR1 SGHDN and CDR2 FVKESK come from the germline V gene. The V end lost 4 bases, the J end lost 5 bases, and 16 bases lay between the germline ends. The CDR3 totals 15 residues. CDR3 amino acids: CASSRQTAVKDTQYF. CDR3 nucleotide sequence: TGTGCCAGCAGCCGACAGACAGCAGTAAAAGATACGCAGTATTTT.

The V and J genes are TRBV11-2 and TRBJ2-1; D possibly corresponds to TRBD2 (7 bases). The CDR3 extends over 19 amino acids. Trimming removed 5 bases from V and 0 bases from J, with 23 bases in between. The germline V gene has CDR1 SGHAT and CDR2 FQNNGV. The CDR3 DNA sequence: TGTGCCAGCAGCCCCAAGTTGGCGGGGGCCCTGAGCTCCTACAATGAGCAGTTCTTC. It codes for CASSPKLAGALSSYNEQFF.

J is TRBJ1-1 and V is TRBV5-4; D unclear. The V end was cut by 3 bases, the J end by 5 bases, with 14 bases between. CDR3 length: 14 residues. Germline V lookup: CDR1 SGHNT, CDR2 YYREEE (reference sequence). CDR3: CASSSGGSRTEAFF. Written as DNA, the CDR3 is TGTGCCAGCAGCTCAGGAGGCAGCAGGACTGAAGCTTTCTTT.

The gene calls are TRBV5-1 and TRBJ1-1; the D gene is possibly TRBD1 (6 bases). CDR1 and CDR2 from the germline V gene are SGHRS and YFSETQ. Deletions cut 0 bases from V and 4 bases from J, with 7 bases between. The CDR3 runs 13 residues. CDR3 protein: CASSLGTATEAFF. CDR3 sequence (DNA): TGCGCCAGCAGCTTGGGGACAGCCACTGAAGCTTTCTTT. Full variable domain (remainder filled in from reference TRBV5-1 and TRBJ1-1): KAGVTQTPRYLIKTRGQQVTLSCSPISGHRSVSWYQQTPGQGLQFLFEYFSETQRNKGNFPGRFSGRQFSNSRSEMNVSTLELGDSALYLCASSLGTATEAFFGQGTRLTVV.

This clone occurred once. The gene calls are TRBV7-2 and TRBJ1-2, with 10 positions matching TRBD1. The CDR3 is 14 amino acids. In germline, CDR1 is SGHTA, CDR2 FQGNSA. With 5 bases clipped from V and 6 bases from J, the junction kept 6 bases outside the gene matches. CDR3 sequence reads: CASSPMTGGDGYTF. CDR3 nucleotides: TGTGCCAGCAGCCCCATGACAGGGGGCGATGGCTACACCTTC.

The gene calls are TRBV29-1 and TRBJ1-3, with D maybe TRBD1 (6 bases). Germline loops: CDR1 SQVTM, CDR2 ANQGSEA. Trimming cost V 5 bases and J 4 bases, with 12 bases left between them. CDR3 length: 13 residues. Here the CDR3 reads CSVSRGGGNTIYF. The CDR3 DNA follows: TGCAGCGTTTCTAGGGGGGGAGGAAACACCATATATTTT.

This rearrangement joins TRBV29-1 to TRBJ1-4, with D unresolved. CDR3 length: 15 residues. Trimming left V 4 bases short and J 3 bases short, with 15 bases between. CDR1 SQVTM and CDR2 ANQGSEA come from the germline V gene. The DNA of the CDR3 is TGCAGCGTTGCGCGGGTCGGCACAGCTAATGAAAAACTGTTTTTT. Translation: CSVARVGTANEKLFF.

The chain combines TRBV5-4 with TRBJ2-1; 10 positions match TRBD2. CDR3 length: 15 residues. The germline CDR1 and CDR2 sequences are SGHNT and YYREEE (reference sequence). V shed 1 base, J shed 6 bases, and the junction held 4 bases outside the gene matches. The CDR3 loop reads CASSLNSGGINEQFF. In nucleotides, the CDR3 is TGTGCCAGCAGCTTGAATAGCGGGGGGATCAATGAGCAGTTCTTC.

This rearrangement joins TRBV4-3 to TRBJ1-2; TRBD1 agrees at 8 bases. With V trimmed by 4 bases and J by 6 bases, 7 bases remained unmatched. Germline CDR1 is LGHNA and CDR2 is YSLEER. CDR3 length: 14 residues. CDR3 in amino acids: CASSRERGQDGYTF. The DNA of the CDR3 is TGCGCCAGCAGCCGAGAGAGGGGACAGGATGGCTACACCTTC.

The gene calls are TRBV10-3 and TRBJ1-3; D perhaps matches TRBD1 (5 bases). Germline CDR1 and CDR2: ENHRY and SYGVKD. V was cut by 3 bases and J by 8 bases, with 11 bases left in between. The CDR3 has 13 residues. The CDR3 nucleotides are TGTGCCATCAGTGAAAGAGCAGGGTACACCATATATTTT. It encodes CAISERAGYTIYF.

Points on this clone: In the same sample, other DNA sequences code for this CDR3. V usage is TRBV6-1 and J usage is TRBJ2-7; a possible D gene is TRBD1 (6 bases). The CDR3 is 13 residues long. CDR1 is MNHNS, CDR2 SASEGT, per germline. The V gene lost 2 bases and the J gene lost 2 bases, with 7 bases spanning the gap. This CDR3 reads CASSERGTYEQYF. As DNA, the CDR3 is TGTGCCAGCAGTGAAAGGGGGACCTACGAGCAGTACTTC.